These 28 T cell receptor beta chains were all obtained from the same sample, sequenced in a study of radiation and T cells in renal cell carcinoma (dated by TCRdb to 2020 to 2021). The time point label corresponds to: blood 2 weeks post-SBRT. The treatment or condition label, as the study defines it: 15 Gy SBRT to primary tumor, nephrectomy 4 weeks later. The library was produced with the immunoSEQ multiplex PCR assay. TCRdb's version of the immuneACCESS table is confined to in-frame rearrangements and falls short of the full clone set. An unresolved V gene accounts for under half of the shortfall where checked; the remainder is of unknown origin. The sample data list around 130,000 clones, and roughly four fifths of these were observed just once. The ten largest clonotypes hold 1.5% to 2% of the sample. Here the sequenced sample was blood, taken from a patient whose treatment included radiotherapy and nephrectomy. These receptors came from a woman aged 60-75 years with renal cell carcinoma.

The table lists this clone with a few counts. The genes are TRBV7-2 and TRBJ2-1; D is unclear. Per germline, CDR1 SGHTA and CDR2 FQGNSA. The germline V and J ends were trimmed by 1 base and 4 bases, with 8 bases remaining between them. The CDR3 has 14 amino acids. CDR3 loop: CASSLGRIYNEQFF. The CDR3 DNA sequence: TGTGCCAGCAGCTTAGGGCGGATATACAATGAGCAGTTCTTC. Supplemented by reference TRBV7-2 and TRBJ2-1, the full variable domain reads GAGVSQSPSNKVTEKGKDVELRCDPISGHTALYWYRQSLGQGLEFLIYFQGNSAPDKSGLPSDRFSAERTGGSVSTLTIQRTQQEDSAVYLCASSLGRIYNEQFFGPGTRLTVL.

The rearrangement joins TRBV7-9 to TRBJ2-7; 11 bases match TRBD2. The germline CDR1 and CDR2 sequences are SEHNR and FQNEAQ (reference sequence). The junction had 9 bases not matched to a gene; V was cut back by 5 bases and J by 3 bases. This CDR3 has 16 residues. The CDR3 spells CASSPPGTSGLYEQYF. CDR3 bases: TGTGCCAGCAGCCCCCCTGGGACTAGCGGACTCTACGAGCAGTACTTC.

There are a few counts of this clone. The chain carries TRBV19 and TRBJ1-5, with D unclear. Germline assignment: CDR1 LNHDA and CDR2 SQIVND (reference sequence). V lost 5 bases to trimming and J lost 7 bases, with 15 bases between them. The CDR3 has 14 residues. The CDR3 region has the DNA TGTGCCAGTAGTTTAACCCCCTCCCGACAGCCCCAGCATTTT. This translates into CASSLTPSRQPQHF.

This clone was counted a single time. The gene calls are TRBV6-1 and TRBJ1-5; no clear D. The germline CDR1 and CDR2 sequences are MNHNS and SASEGT. Trimming shortened V by 1 base and J by 3 bases, and 10 bases separated the two germline ends. The CDR3 is 15 amino acids. CDR3 nucleotides: TGTGCCAGCAGTGAAGGGTACTACCTCAATCAGCCCCAGCATTTT. Amino acids: CASSEGYYLNQPQHF.

The rearrangement uses TRBV4-1 and TRBJ1-5; 7 positions match TRBD1. Germline values: CDR1 MGHRA, CDR2 YSYEKL. The V segment lost 0 bases and the J segment 7 bases; nucleotides outside the gene matches: 6. The CDR3 consists of 15 residues. CDR3 coding DNA: TGCGCCAGCAGCCAAGACCGGACAGGCTGGCAGCCCCAGCATTTT. Its protein is CASSQDRTGWQPQHF.

This sequence joins TRBV28 and TRBJ1-2; 7 nucleotides match TRBD1. J lost 6 bases, V lost 5 bases, and 9 bases had no gene match. This CDR3 is 14 amino acids long. Germline values: CDR1 MDHEN, CDR2 SYDVKM. CDR3 DNA: TGTGCCAGCAGTCTAATGACCGGGACAGATGGCTACACCTTC. Its translation: CASSLMTGTDGYTF.

The chain employs TRBV30 and TRBJ1-4; the D is unclear. Trimming took off 2 bases at V and 0 bases at J, with 10 bases between the two ends. The CDR3 runs 15 residues. Germline V lookup: CDR1 GTSNPN, CDR2 SVGIG (reference sequence). The CDR3, as DNA: TGTGCCTGGAGTCGAACATTAACAACTAATGAAAAACTGTTTTTT. Its translation: CAWSRTLTTNEKLFF.

This clone was detected only a few times. The rearrangement links TRBV15 to TRBJ1-4; 9 nucleotides align to TRBD1. V dropped 2 bases and J dropped 3; count of bases not matched to a gene: 13. The CDR3 is made up of 19 amino acids. CDR1 is LNHNV and CDR2 is YYDKDF in the germline V gene (reference sequence). CDR3 residues: CATSRPFRDRETANEKLFF. CDR3 DNA: TGTGCCACCAGCAGACCCTTCCGGGACAGGGAAACGGCTAATGAAAAACTGTTTTTT.

This chain joins TRBV6-1 and TRBJ2-5, with 9 nucleotides matching TRBD1. The V and J ends lost 7 bases and 5 bases, in that order; junction bases with no gene match: 2. This CDR3 has 12 amino acids. CDR1 is MNHNS and CDR2 is SASEGT in the germline V gene. CDR3 nucleotide sequence: TGTGCCAGCACCGGGACAGGGGAGACCCAGTACTTC. It specifies CASTGTGETQYF.

This clone was recorded at least ten times. This chain connects TRBV10-1 to TRBJ2-2; no reliable D call. CDR1 is WNHNN and CDR2 is SYGVQD in the germline V gene (reference sequence). Trimming pared 6 bases from V and 2 bases from J, leaving 4 bases between. CDR3 size: 12 residues. CDR3 sequence reads: CASSQNTGELFF. The CDR3 coding sequence is TGCGCCAGCAGCCAAAACACCGGGGAGCTGTTTTTT.

In this sample, this clone turned up once. This chain links TRBV28 with TRBJ2-2; no firm D call. Trimming took 2 bases from V and 2 from J, leaving 9 bases between them. Germline-derived CDR1 and CDR2 are MDHEN and SYDVKM. The CDR3 is 15 residues long. CDR3 sequence (DNA): TGTGCCAGCAGTTTACCGAGAATAAACACCGGGGAGCTGTTTTTT. This codes for CASSLPRINTGELFF.

This chain connects TRBV11-3 to TRBJ2-2, with no clear D. In germline, CDR1 is SGHNT, CDR2 YENEEA. Trimming took 5 bases from V and 8 from J, leaving 12 bases between them. The CDR3 length is 13 residues. The CDR3 DNA is TGTGCCAGCAGCCGTTTTTTTACGGGGGAGCTGTTTTTT. This gives the protein CASSRFFTGELFF.

The rearrangement links TRBV7-2 to TRBJ1-3; D is unclear. Deletions cut 5 bases from V and 4 bases from J, with 12 bases between. Germline assignment: CDR1 SGHTA and CDR2 FQGNSA. The CDR3 runs to 14 residues. CDR3 region: CASSPDLHGNTIYF. The CDR3 DNA is TGTGCCAGCAGCCCGGACCTTCACGGAAACACCATATATTTT.

J is TRBJ2-1 and V is TRBV6-1, with a possible D match to TRBD1 (5 bases). The CDR3 sequence is 11 residues long. Germline CDR1 and CDR2: MNHNS and SASEGT. Between the trimmed V and J ends, which lost 6 bases and 12 bases, there was a span of 12 bases. CDR3 sequence (DNA): TGTGCCAGCAGAATGGACATTGCGCAGTTCTTC. Translated: CASRMDIAQFF.

In this sample, this clone turned up many times. The chain couples TRBV2 to TRBJ2-3; tentative D call: TRBD2 (5 bases). CDR3 length: 15 residues. Trimming pared 1 base from V and 1 base from J, leaving 9 bases between. From germline, CDR1 is SNHLY and CDR2 FYNNEI. This chain's CDR3 is CASSEGISGTDTQYF. DNA of the CDR3: TGTGCCAGCAGTGAAGGTATTAGCGGCACAGATACGCAGTATTTT.

The rearrangement links TRBV19 to TRBJ2-3; 9 nucleotides align to TRBD1. Trimming removed 7 bases from V and 0 bases from J; junction bases left unmatched: 8. The CDR3 covers 16 residues. Germline CDR1 reads LNHDA; CDR2 reads SQIVND (reference sequence). This CDR3 is CASTGTGTPSTDTQYF. CDR3 in DNA: TGTGCCAGTACCGGGACAGGGACTCCGAGCACAGATACGCAGTATTTT. Full variable domain (missing parts from reference TRBV19 and TRBJ2-3): DGGITQSPKYLFRKEGQNVTLSCEQNLNHDAMYWYRQDPGQGLRLIYYSQIVNDFQKGDIAEGYSVSREKKESFPLTVTSAQKNPTAFYLCASTGTGTPSTDTQYFGPGTRLTVL.

This clone was seen only once. The chain has TRBV10-3 and TRBJ1-3; D is undetermined. V lost 7 bases and J lost 4, with 8 bases in between. The CDR3 is 12 amino acids. Germline CDR1 reads ENHRY; CDR2 reads SYGVKD. DNA for the CDR3: TGTGCCATCACAGGCGGGGGAAACACCATATATTTT. Protein: CAITGGGNTIYF.

This chain joins TRBV5-1 and TRBJ2-1; unclear D gene. Trimming left V 0 bases short and J 9 bases short, with 4 bases between. From germline, CDR1 is SGHRS and CDR2 YFSETQ. There are 11 residues in the CDR3. CDR3 in amino acids: CASSLASEQFF. The CDR3 DNA reads TGCGCCAGCAGCTTGGCTAGTGAGCAGTTCTTC.

CDR3 region: CASSLLAQETQYF. The CDR3 DNA is TGTGCCAGCAGCTTATTAGCCCAAGAGACCCAGTACTTC. The chain uses TRBV13 and TRBJ2-7; D uncertain. Judging by the DNA end, TRBJ2-5 fits better; the J call may be wrong. The CDR3 is 13 amino acids. Per the germline V gene, CDR1 is PRHDT and CDR2 is FYEKMQ (reference sequence).

The rearrangement uses TRBV2 and TRBJ2-5; D tentatively reads TRBD1 or TRBD2 (5 bases each). Trimming left V 4 bases short and J 5 bases short, with 17 bases between. Germline-derived CDR1 and CDR2 are SNHLY and FYNNEI. This CDR3 region has 15 residues. This CDR3 reads CASSVRGEGMETQYF. CDR3 nucleotide sequence: TGTGCCAGCAGTGTTCGGGGTGAGGGGATGGAGACCCAGTACTTC.

This rearrangement joins TRBV6-5 to TRBJ1-1; unclear D gene. The CDR3 runs 14 residues. The germline V gene has CDR1 MNHEY and CDR2 SVGAGI. Trimming pared 7 bases from V and 0 bases from J, leaving 12 bases between. CDR3 DNA sequence: TGTGCCAGCACTCTCGGGGTGGTGAACACTGAAGCTTTCTTT. Encoded protein: CASTLGVVNTEAFF.

The V call is TRBV28, the J call TRBJ1-1; the match to TRBD1 covers 7 bases. The CDR3 is 19 residues long. The V and J ends lost 6 bases and 0 bases, in that order; junction bases with no gene match: 19. CDR1 is MDHEN, CDR2 SYDVKM, per germline. This CDR3 reads CASSHTWTGVRDMNTEAFF. CDR3 DNA: TGTGCCAGCAGCCACACGTGGACAGGTGTAAGGGACATGAACACTGAAGCTTTCTTT.

This clone was detected once. CDR3 region: CASSTGLAGANTGELFF. The CDR3 region has the DNA TGTGCCAGCAGCACGGGACTAGCGGGAGCGAACACCGGGGAGCTGTTTTTT. The chain carries TRBV11-3 and TRBJ2-2, with TRBD2 matching 14 bases. This CDR3 is 17 amino acids long. Trimming cost V 5 bases and J 0 bases; bases outside gene matches: 2. CDR1 is SGHNT, CDR2 YENEEA, per germline.

V and J are TRBV7-6 and TRBJ2-7; tentatively, D is TRBD1 (5 bases). The CDR3 length is 14 residues. CDR1 and CDR2 (germline): SGHVS, FNYEAQ. V was pared by 3 bases and J by 0 bases, with 9 bases between. CDR3 region: CASSFQGGSYEQYF. The CDR3 region has the DNA TGTGCCAGCAGCTTCCAGGGCGGCTCCTACGAGCAGTACTTC.

This clone occurred a few times. This chain uses TRBV6-5 with TRBJ1-2, with 7 bases aligning to TRBD1. The CDR3 is made up of 12 amino acids. J lost 9 bases, V lost 3 bases, and 4 bases had no gene match. Germline CDR1 reads MNHEY; CDR2 reads SVGAGI. Written as DNA, the CDR3 is TGTGCCAGCAGTTATCCAGGGGGAAGCTACACCTTC. Translation: CASSYPGGSYTF.

The V gene is TRBV13, the J gene TRBJ2-5; D remains ambiguous. V was pared by 4 bases and J by 4 bases, with 13 bases between. The germline V gene has CDR1 PRHDT and CDR2 FYEKMQ (reference sequence). The CDR3 totals 14 residues. The CDR3 region is CASSSYRGVETQYF. As DNA, the CDR3 is TGTGCCAGCAGCTCATATAGAGGCGTAGAGACCCAGTACTTC.

V is TRBV6-1 and J is TRBJ2-1, with D perhaps matching TRBD1 (6 bases). V shed 4 bases and J shed 0 bases, with 13 bases lying between them. Germline V lookup: CDR1 MNHNS, CDR2 SASEGT. The CDR3 totals 16 residues. The CDR3 loop reads CASSAQGRGSYNEQFF. CDR3 coding DNA: TGTGCCAGCAGTGCACAGGGCAGAGGCTCCTACAATGAGCAGTTCTTC.

V gene TRBV5-5 combines with J gene TRBJ1-1; TRBD1 agrees at 8 bases. The germline V gene encodes CDR1 SGHKS and CDR2 YYEKEE (reference sequence). V shed 4 bases and J 0 bases; nucleotides not matched to a gene: 5. The CDR3 has 15 residues. The CDR3 DNA reads as TGTGCCAGCAGCGGAAACAGGGGGATGAACACTGAAGCTTTCTTT. It codes for CASSGNRGMNTEAFF.